This TCR beta chain was obtained from a study of blood T cell repertoires in COVID-19. Study-wide context: The United States, Italy and Spain supplied acute and convalescent COVID-19 samples. From T cells, B-cell-depleted T cells, or PBMCs came the material, which was cDNA or gDNA.

This CDR3 is 14 amino acids long. Germline loops: CDR1 LNHDA, CDR2 SQIVND (reference sequence). V lost 5 bases and J lost 4; bases outside the gene matches: 5. How the authors handled the data: Amplification from reference gene primers served as the basis for estimated nucleated cell counts. Assay: immunoSEQ multiplex PCR; the TCRdb copy retains only in-frame clones and omits some. Clone size and the V and J calls come from that table; the DNA yielded D and trimming. The sample records 150,000 to 200,000 clones, 70% to 85% being singletons. The sequenced sample consisted of peripheral blood. The receptor was derived from a woman between 25 and 40 years old with acute or convalescent COVID-19. This rearrangement joins TRBV19 to TRBJ1-5; 7 bases align to TRBD1. In DNA, the CDR3 is TGTGCCAGTAGTCCGGGACAGAAAAATCAGCCCCAGCATTTT. As protein: CASSPGQKNQPQHF.